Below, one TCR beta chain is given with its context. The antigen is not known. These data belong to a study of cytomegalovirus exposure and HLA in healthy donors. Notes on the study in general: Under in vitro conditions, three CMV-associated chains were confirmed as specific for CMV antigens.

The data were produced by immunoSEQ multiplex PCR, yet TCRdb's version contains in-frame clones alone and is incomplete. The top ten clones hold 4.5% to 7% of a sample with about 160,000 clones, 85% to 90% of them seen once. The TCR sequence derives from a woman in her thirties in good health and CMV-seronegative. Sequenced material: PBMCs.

CDR3 DNA: TGTGCCAGTAGTATGGCAGGGGGGGTGGTTGAAGCTTTCTTT. This sequence encodes CASSMAGGVVEAFF. The chain couples TRBV19 to TRBJ1-1, with 7 nucleotides matching TRBD1. Per germline, CDR1 LNHDA and CDR2 SQIVND (reference sequence). Trimming took 3 bases from V and 7 from J; bases not matched to a gene: 8. This CDR3 is built from 14 residues.